The present TCR beta chain was sequenced within a study of control samples from healthy donors and cancer patients. TCRdb's copy holds only in-frame clones and misses some; the assay was immunoSEQ multiplex PCR. Among 150,000 or so clones listed, 70% to 90% were seen once. V shed 4 bases and J shed 4 bases, with 5 bases lying between them. Germline CDR1 is MNHNY and CDR2 is SVGAGI (reference sequence). This CDR3 comprises 13 residues. The receptor was derived from a man aged 18 to 35 in good health. The chain is built from TRBV6-6 and TRBJ2-6; D ambiguous. The sequenced sample consisted of blood. The CDR3 DNA follows: TGTGCCAGCAGTTCTCCCGGGGCCAACGTCCTGACTTTC. It specifies CASSSPGANVLTF.